This is a list of T cell receptor beta chains from one sample in a study of shared clonotypes between healthy human individuals. Assay: immunoSEQ multiplex PCR; the TCRdb copy retains only in-frame clones and omits some. Of about 2.2 million clones listed, approximately 94% are singletons. Sequencing was performed on naive CD8+ T cells from PBMCs. Source of these receptors: a man between 18 and 35 years old in good health. Some clones in this sample may be carry-over from other donors' samples. CDR3s include the opening cysteine and the closing phenylalanine or tryptophan. The D gene is left open where the match is weak. The size entry is marked missing in some rows and otherwise reads once, few, many or a size class.

v_gene,j_gene,abundance,d_gene,CDR3aa,CDR3nt
TRBV29-1,TRBJ1-1,.,TRBD1,CSAGPGQRAEAFF,TGCAGCGCCGGGCCGGGACAGAGGGCTGAAGCTTTCTTT
TRBV7-8,TRBJ2-1,.,TRBD2,CASSTTGGPYNEQFF,TGTGCCAGCAGCACCACGGGAGGGCCCTACAATGAGCAGTTCTTC
TRBV30,TRBJ2-7,once,.,CAWRAARDASYEQYF,TGTGCCTGGAGAGCAGCCCGGGACGCCTCCTACGAGCAGTACTTC
TRBV5-1,TRBJ2-2,.,TRBD2,CASSLLADTGELFF,TGCGCCAGCAGCTTGCTAGCGGACACCGGGGAGCTGTTTTTT
TRBV7-9,TRBJ1-3,.,.,CASSLAPAEGNTIYF,TGTGCCAGCAGCTTAGCGCCGGCGGAAGGAAACACCATATATTTT
TRBV2,TRBJ2-2,.,TRBD1,CASSWTGSGELFF,TGTGCCAGCAGCTGGACAGGGTCCGGGGAGCTGTTTTTT
TRBV11-1,TRBJ1-5,.,TRBD1,CASSPDRGSNQPQHF,TGTGCCAGCAGCCCGGACAGGGGAAGCAATCAGCCCCAGCATTTT
TRBV6-1,TRBJ2-6,.,TRBD1,CASSEAPMGQGMFSGANVLTF,TGTGCCAGCAGTGAAGCGCCAATGGGACAGGGGATGTTTTCTGGGGCCAACGTCCTGACTTTC
TRBV5-1,TRBJ2-2,.,.,CASSDEPGLETGELFF,TGCGCCAGCAGCGATGAACCGGGACTTGAAACCGGGGAGCTGTTTTTT
TRBV7-9,TRBJ1-4,.,.,CASTARDELQKLFF,TGTGCCAGCACCGCCCGGGACGAACTCCAAAAACTGTTTTTT
TRBV4-2,TRBJ2-5,once,TRBD2,CASSRGTSGIQETQYF,TGTGCCAGCAGCCGAGGGACTAGCGGAATCCAAGAGACCCAGTACTTC
TRBV7-8,TRBJ1-5,.,.,CASSPTRSPSNQPQHF,TGTGCCAGCAGCCCTACGCGTTCACCGAGCAATCAGCCCCAGCATTTT
TRBV29-1,TRBJ2-7,.,TRBD2,CSVAREGLLGQYEQYF,TGCAGCGTTGCGCGGGAGGGCCTCTTGGGTCAGTACGAGCAGTACTTC
TRBV11-2,TRBJ1-1,few,TRBD1,CASSLGRTGRGPFF,TGTGCCAGCAGCTTAGGTAGGACAGGGCGGGGACCATTCTTT
TRBV14,TRBJ2-7,.,.,CASSQAQGFYYEQYF,TGTGCCAGCAGCCAAGCTCAGGGTTTCTACTACGAGCAGTACTTC
TRBV11-2,TRBJ1-1,.,.,CASSLEGFATEAFF,TGTGCCAGCAGCTTAGAAGGGTTTGCAACTGAAGCTTTCTTT
TRBV9,TRBJ2-7,once,.,CASSQGTDSYEQYF,TGTGCCAGCAGCCAAGGGACGGATTCCTACGAGCAGTACTTC
TRBV11-2,TRBJ2-5,.,.,CASSLGVSLVETQYF,TGTGCCAGCAGCTTAGGGGTCAGTCTAGTGGAGACCCAGTACTTC
TRBV5-1,TRBJ2-1,.,TRBD2,CASSLDPRTSGILWNEQFF,TGCGCCAGCAGCTTGGATCCCAGGACTAGCGGGATATTGTGGAATGAGCAGTTCTTC
TRBV23-1,TRBJ1-1,.,.,CASRPQTDVPNTEAFF,TGCGCCAGCAGACCCCAGACAGATGTACCGAACACTGAAGCTTTCTTT
TRBV27,TRBJ2-1,.,.,CASMESNSYNEQFF,TGTGCCAGCATGGAGAGTAACTCCTACAATGAGCAGTTCTTC
TRBV2,TRBJ1-2,.,.,CASSELADYGYTF,TGTGCCAGCAGTGAATTAGCGGATTATGGCTACACCTTC
TRBV28,TRBJ1-4,.,.,CASSLPTNEKLFF,TGTGCCAGCAGCTTACCAACTAATGAAAAACTGTTTTTT
TRBV29-1,TRBJ2-3,.,.,CSVEGAYSDTQYF,TGCAGCGTTGAAGGGGCCTACTCAGATACGCAGTATTTT
TRBV27,TRBJ1-2,.,TRBD1,CASRGRDSNYGYTF,TGTGCCAGCAGGGGGAGGGACAGTAACTATGGCTACACCTTC
TRBV18,TRBJ2-5,.,.,CASSPPRRGDETQYF,TGTGCCAGCTCACCACCGCGACGGGGAGACGAGACCCAGTACTTC
TRBV19,TRBJ1-1,.,.,CASSIVGGLNTEAFF,TGTGCCAGTAGTATAGTCGGGGGCCTCAACACTGAAGCTTTCTTT
TRBV6-5,TRBJ2-3,once,TRBD1,CASSYRTGEVADTQYF,TGTGCCAGCAGTTATAGGACAGGGGAGGTCGCAGATACGCAGTATTTT
TRBV5-8,TRBJ1-5,.,.,CASSTRLQPQHF,TGTGCCAGCAGCACGCGCCTCCAGCCCCAGCATTTT
TRBV4-1,TRBJ2-7,.,.,CASSQKPRTYEQYF,TGCGCCAGCAGCCAAAAGCCGAGGACCTACGAGCAGTACTTC
TRBV9,TRBJ2-3,.,TRBD2,CASSEELAGGLEMGTDTQYF,TGTGCCAGCAGCGAGGAACTAGCGGGAGGGCTCGAAATGGGCACAGATACGCAGTATTTT
TRBV4-1,TRBJ2-7,.,.,CASSQDPDQNSKGIYEQYF,TGCGCCAGCAGCCAAGATCCTGACCAAAACAGCAAAGGAATCTACGAGCAGTACTTC
TRBV9,TRBJ2-3,.,.,CASSGGGGTTDTQYF,TGTGCCAGCAGCGGGGGCGGCGGCACCACAGATACGCAGTATTTT
TRBV7-6,TRBJ2-3,once,.,CASSLAKRAPTDTQYF,TGTGCCAGCAGCTTAGCAAAGCGGGCCCCCACAGATACGCAGTATTTT
TRBV5-1,TRBJ1-1,.,.,CASSLAPGENTEAFF,TGCGCCAGCAGCTTGGCCCCAGGGGAGAACACTGAAGCTTTCTTT
TRBV5-1,TRBJ2-1,.,TRBD2,CASSSSGGTYNEQFF,TGCGCCAGCAGCTCTAGCGGGGGAACCTACAATGAGCAGTTCTTC
TRBV28,TRBJ2-1,.,TRBD2,CASSSTTITSGSYNEQFF,TGTGCCAGCAGTTCGACCACGATCACTAGCGGCTCCTACAATGAGCAGTTCTTC
TRBV10-3,TRBJ1-3,.,TRBD1,CAISDRTGGNTIYF,TGTGCCATCAGCGATCGGACAGGGGGAAACACCATATATTTT
TRBV2,TRBJ2-4,.,.,CASRDPREAARNIQYF,TGTGCCAGCAGGGACCCCCGGGAAGCGGCCAGAAACATTCAGTACTTC
TRBV6-1,TRBJ2-3,once,.,CASSEAGTPHLFSTDTQYF,TGTGCCAGCAGTGAAGCGGGGACTCCACACTTATTTAGCACAGATACGCAGTATTTT
TRBV9,TRBJ2-3,once,.,CASSSADTQYF,TGTGCCAGCTCGTCGGCGGATACGCAGTATTTT
TRBV6-1,TRBJ1-5,.,.,CASSRNQPQHF,TGTGCCAGCAGCCGCAATCAGCCCCAGCATTTT
TRBV28,TRBJ2-3,.,.,CASSLERAYTDTQYF,TGTGCCAGCAGTTTAGAGCGGGCCTACACAGATACGCAGTATTTT
TRBV7-6,TRBJ2-1,.,TRBD2,CASSPGGGDNEQFF,TGTGCCAGCAGCCCCGGGGGAGGGGACAATGAGCAGTTCTTC
TRBV6-5,TRBJ1-4,.,TRBD1,CASSYTTGGVKLFF,TGTGCCAGCAGTTACACGACAGGGGGCGTAAAACTGTTTTTT
TRBV29-1,TRBJ2-7,.,.,CSVAHGYTEQYF,TGCAGCGTTGCCCATGGATACACCGAGCAGTACTTC
TRBV27,TRBJ2-3,.,TRBD2,CASSLLGTSGTDTQYF,TGTGCCAGCAGTTTATTGGGGACTAGCGGGACAGATACGCAGTATTTT
TRBV19,TRBJ2-1,.,.,CASSRDLNEQFF,TGTGCCAGTAGTCGGGACCTCAATGAGCAGTTCTTC
TRBV7-6,TRBJ2-4,.,TRBD2,CASSLPVAGLAKNIQYF,TGTGCCAGCAGCCTTCCCGTAGCGGGATTAGCCAAAAACATTCAGTACTTC
TRBV5-1,TRBJ1-1,.,TRBD1,CASSLGQGAGTEAFF,TGCGCCAGCAGCTTGGGACAGGGGGCCGGCACTGAAGCTTTCTTT
TRBV11-2,TRBJ1-5,.,.,CASSLSPSSNQPQHF,TGTGCCAGCAGCTTAAGTCCATCTAGCAATCAGCCCCAGCATTTT
TRBV6-1,TRBJ2-1,.,.,CASKRGQTTYNEQFF,TGTGCCAGCAAGCGCGGTCAGACGACCTACAATGAGCAGTTCTTC
TRBV11-2,TRBJ1-3,.,TRBD1,CASSLSTGGGNTIYF,TGTGCCAGCAGCTTATCTACAGGGGGCGGAAACACCATATATTTT
TRBV4-2,TRBJ2-1,.,TRBD2,CASSQLAGVRNEQFF,TGTGCCAGCAGCCAACTAGCGGGAGTACGGAATGAGCAGTTCTTC
TRBV28,TRBJ1-4,.,.,CASSFAGSNEKLFF,TGTGCCAGCAGTTTCGCGGGATCAAATGAAAAACTGTTTTTT
TRBV6-1,TRBJ2-5,.,.,CASTDSDPEGTQYF,TGTGCCAGCACCGATTCGGACCCAGAAGGGACCCAGTACTTC
TRBV10-3,TRBJ2-4,.,.,CAISDGAPQNIQYF,TGTGCCATCAGTGACGGGGCCCCCCAAAACATTCAGTACTTC